This record concerns one TCR beta chain sequence. The source of the sample is a study of blood T cell repertoires in COVID-19. Study-wide background: Material from acute and convalescent COVID-19 was sourced from the United States, Italy and Spain. PBMCs, B-cell-depleted T cells, or T cells were the source of the cDNA or gDNA that made up the material.

CDR1 is MNHEY, CDR2 SVGAGI, per germline. The CDR3 extends over 15 amino acids. V dropped 7 bases and J dropped 4 bases, with 18 bases sitting between them. Authors' methods: Cell counts per sample came from amplifying reference gene primers. The data were produced by immunoSEQ multiplex PCR, yet TCRdb's version contains in-frame clones alone and is incomplete. That table furnishes V, J and clone size, whereas the DNA furnished D and trimming. The sample lists about 100,000 clones; approximately 85% were seen once. The material sequenced was peripheral blood. The chain has TRBV6-5 and TRBJ2-3; perhaps TRBD2 as D (7 bases). This TCR came from an elderly woman with active or convalescent COVID-19. As DNA, the CDR3 is TGTGCCAGCACCCCTCGGGGAGGGGGTTCAGATACGCAGTATTTT. Translated: CASTPRGGGSDTQYF.